These 27 T cell receptor beta chains were all obtained from the same sample, sequenced in a study of T cell responses to AZD1222 COVID-19 vaccine. Sequencing used immunoSEQ multiplex PCR; TCRdb keeps in-frame clones, though not all of them. The data hold some 100,000 clones, with about 87% observed a single time. The source was peripheral blood, collected on day 0 of MenACWY control vaccination. These receptors all stem from an adult in good health.

The chain couples TRBV19 to TRBJ2-7; TRBD1 matches 7 bases. The germline gives CDR1 LNHDA, CDR2 SQIVND (reference sequence). Trimming took 1 base from V and 0 from J; bases not matched to a gene: 0. The CDR3 has 14 amino acids. The CDR3 DNA reads TGTGCCAGTAGTATAGGGACAGGCTCCTACGAGCAGTACTTC. This gives the protein CASSIGTGSYEQYF.

In its sample, this clone was seen a few times. The chain couples TRBV12-3 or TRBV12-4 to TRBJ1-5; no firm D call. The CDR3 sequence is 13 residues long. V lost 2 bases, J lost 4 bases, and 6 bases lay in between. The DNA for the CDR3 is TGTGCCAGCAGTTTATCCCAGAATCAGCCCCAGCATTTT. It yields the protein CASSLSQNQPQHF.

The V call is TRBV6-1, the J call TRBJ2-7, with D possibly matching TRBD2 (6 bases). This CDR3 comprises 12 residues. Trimming pared 3 bases from V and 12 bases from J, leaving 15 bases between. CDR1 and CDR2 (germline): MNHNS, SASEGT. Here the CDR3 DNA reads TGTGCCAGCAGTGACCCTGGGCGGGGACTGTACTTC. It codes for CASSDPGRGLYF.

The V and J genes are TRBV11-3 and TRBJ2-5, with a weak D call TRBD1 (6 bases). Trimming cost V 2 bases and J 3 bases, with 13 bases left between them. The germline V gene has CDR1 SGHNT and CDR2 YENEEA. This CDR3 is 15 amino acids long. CDR3 in DNA: TGTGCCAGCAGCTTACAGGGGTCCTACGAAGAGACCCAGTACTTC. It specifies CASSLQGSYEETQYF.

This clone was counted once. The V call is TRBV2, the J call TRBJ1-2, with TRBD1 matching over 12 bases. The CDR3 is made up of 14 amino acids. Germline CDR1 and CDR2: SNHLY and FYNNEI. With 5 bases clipped from V and 8 bases from J, the junction kept 6 bases outside the gene matches. The CDR3 loop is CASSSGQGARGYTF. CDR3 nucleotides: TGTGCCAGCAGTTCGGGACAGGGGGCTCGGGGCTACACCTTC. The complete variable domain, with remaining parts taken from reference TRBV2 and TRBJ1-2, reads EPEVTQTPSHQVTQMGQEVILRCVPISNHLYFYWYRQILGQKVEFLVSFYNNEISEKSEIFDDQFSVERPDGSNFTLKIRSTKLEDSAMYFCASSSGQGARGYTFGSGTRLTVV.

The chain employs TRBV29-1 and TRBJ2-1; a weak D match, TRBD1 (5 bases). Germline CDR1 is SQVTM and CDR2 is ANQGSEA. The V end was cut by 5 bases, the J end by 9 bases, with 8 bases between. This CDR3 is built from 10 residues. This chain's CDR3 is CSVPGIEQFF. CDR3 nucleotide sequence: TGCAGCGTTCCAGGGATTGAGCAGTTCTTC.

The rearrangement joins TRBV5-1 to TRBJ1-1; perhaps TRBD1 as D (6 bases). Trimming took 0 bases from V and 1 from J, leaving 13 bases between them. Germline lookup yields CDR1 SGHRS and CDR2 YFSETQ. CDR3 size: 16 residues. CDR3: CASSLDGGLSNTEAFF. DNA of the CDR3: TGCGCCAGCAGCTTGGATGGGGGGCTATCGAACACTGAAGCTTTCTTT.

The CDR3 sequence is CASSLFGTGTYEQYF. The CDR3, as DNA: TGTGCCAGCAGCTTATTTGGGACAGGGACCTACGAGCAGTACTTC. This chain links TRBV5-6 with TRBJ2-7; 9 bases line up with TRBD1. The CDR3 has 15 amino acids. V dropped 2 bases and J dropped 2; count of bases not matched to a gene: 5. Germline assignment: CDR1 SGHDT and CDR2 YYEEEE.

This chain uses TRBV6-5 with TRBJ1-2, with a possible D match to TRBD1 (5 bases). Trimming cost V 0 bases and J 3 bases, with 8 bases left between them. The CDR3 runs to 14 residues. Germline lookup yields CDR1 MNHEY and CDR2 SVGAGI. The CDR3 region has the DNA TGTGCCAGCAGTTACTCCAGGGTCGACTATGGCTACACCTTC. Encoded protein: CASSYSRVDYGYTF.

This clone was detected only a few times. The genes are TRBV5-4 and TRBJ2-7; 9 nucleotides line up with TRBD2. Germline assignment: CDR1 SGHNT and CDR2 YYREEE (reference sequence). J lost 4 bases, V lost 4 bases, and 6 bases had no gene match. The CDR3 extends over 14 amino acids. CDR3 protein: CASSPSGRYYEQYF. For the CDR3, the DNA is TGTGCCAGCAGCCCCAGCGGGAGGTATTACGAGCAGTACTTC.

The chain carries TRBV28 and TRBJ1-5, with TRBD1 matching over 7 bases. CDR1 is MDHEN, CDR2 SYDVKM, per germline. Trimming removed 4 bases from V and 2 bases from J; junction bases left unmatched: 5. The CDR3 is 15 amino acids. The CDR3 region has the DNA TGTGCCAGCAGTTCCAGGGGGGTTGGCAATCAGCCCCAGCATTTT. As protein: CASSSRGVGNQPQHF.

The chain combines TRBV7-2 with TRBJ2-5, with TRBD2 matching over 7 bases. This CDR3 comprises 14 residues. The V and J ends lost 3 bases and 5 bases, in that order; junction bases with no gene match: 6. The germline gives CDR1 SGHTA, CDR2 FQGNSA. In DNA, the CDR3 is TGTGCCAGCAGCTTGAGCGGGGTGTCCGAGACCCAGTACTTC. Its protein product is CASSLSGVSETQYF. The whole variable domain, remainder taken from reference TRBV7-2 and TRBJ2-5, is GAGVSQSPSNKVTEKGKDVELRCDPISGHTALYWYRQSLGQGLEFLIYFQGNSAPDKSGLPSDRFSAERTGGSVSTLTIQRTQQEDSAVYLCASSLSGVSETQYFGPGTRLLVL.

This clone has a single count. The sample carries other DNA sequences with the same CDR3. This rearrangement joins TRBV5-1 to TRBJ2-7; D possibly matches TRBD1 or TRBD2 (5 bases each). Germline V gives CDR1 SGHRS, CDR2 YFSETQ. This CDR3 spans 12 amino acids. Trimming stripped 0 bases from V and 4 bases from J, with 5 bases between. CDR3 coding DNA: TGCGCCAGCAGCTTGGGGGGGTACGAGCAGTACTTC. As protein: CASSLGGYEQYF.

This sequence joins TRBV7-9 and TRBJ1-2; D remains ambiguous. CDR1 SEHNR and CDR2 FQNEAQ come from the germline V gene (reference sequence). CDR3 length equals 15 residues. V lost 4 bases and J 2 bases, leaving 14 bases between the germline ends. CDR3 region: CASSSPAPGNYGYTF. The DNA of the CDR3 is TGTGCCAGCAGCTCTCCCGCCCCGGGGAACTATGGCTACACCTTC.

V is TRBV3-1 (or the pseudogene TRBV3-2) and J is TRBJ2-1; 11 bases are shared with TRBD1. Germline V gene lookup returns CDR1 LGHDT and CDR2 YNNKEL (reference sequence). V dropped 4 bases and J dropped 4; count of bases not matched to a gene: 3. CDR3 length: 15 residues. The CDR3: CASSPGTGGYNEQFF. The CDR3 DNA is TGTGCCAGCAGCCCCGGGACAGGGGGTTACAATGAGCAGTTCTTC.

The chain employs TRBV19 and TRBJ1-5; 9 bases fit TRBD1. The J segment lost 7 bases and the V segment lost 9 bases, leaving 7 bases of the junction unmatched. Germline V gives CDR1 LNHDA, CDR2 SQIVND (reference sequence). This CDR3 has 13 residues. The CDR3 DNA sequence: TGTGCCAGCAGGGACAGGGAGGACCAGCCCCAGCATTTT. Translated, it gives CASRDREDQPQHF. Together with reference TRBV19 and TRBJ1-5, the CDR3 gives the full variable domain: DGGITQSPKYLFRKEGQNVTLSCEQNLNHDAMYWYRQDPGQGLRLIYYSQIVNDFQKGDIAEGYSVSREKKESFPLTVTSAQKNPTAFYLCASRDREDQPQHFGDGTRLSIL.

The J gene is TRBJ2-1, the V gene TRBV24-1; D might be TRBD2 (6 bases). Looked up from germline, CDR1 is KGHDR and CDR2 is SFDVKD. The V end lost 4 bases, the J end lost 13 bases, and 10 bases lay between the germline ends. The CDR3 is made up of 11 amino acids. CDR3 coding DNA: TGTGCCACCAGTGACAGGGAGGACCAGTTCTTC. Encoded protein: CATSDREDQFF.

The V and J genes are TRBV5-1 and TRBJ2-5; perhaps D is TRBD1 or TRBD2 (5 bases each). V gave up 4 bases and J gave up 5 bases, with 24 bases separating them. The CDR3 contains 17 residues. CDR1 is SGHRS, CDR2 YFSETQ, per germline. The CDR3 protein is CASSLFSPGTLLETQYF. CDR3 nucleotide sequence: TGCGCCAGCAGCCTGTTCTCTCCCGGGACCCTGCTGGAGACCCAGTACTTC.

The rearrangement joins TRBV7-9 to TRBJ1-6; no clear D. The CDR3 has 14 residues. V dropped 5 bases and J dropped 7 bases, with 12 bases sitting between them. The germline V gene has CDR1 SEHNR and CDR2 FQNEAQ (reference sequence). In nucleotides, the CDR3 is TGTGCCAGCAGCCAGAGTCTATTCAATTCACCCCTCCACTTT. Its translation is CASSQSLFNSPLHF.

This chain links TRBV7-2 with TRBJ2-3; TRBD2 agrees at 12 bases. Germline loops: CDR1 SGHTA, CDR2 FQGNSA. The CDR3 loop spans 16 amino acids. With 4 bases clipped from V and 3 bases from J, the junction kept 5 bases outside the gene matches. The CDR3 DNA is TGTGCCAGCAGCTCAACTAGCGGGAGGCCGACAGATACGCAGTATTTT. Its translation: CASSSTSGRPTDTQYF.

The chain is built from TRBV5-4 and TRBJ1-2; D uncertain. This CDR3 is 15 amino acids long. Germline-derived CDR1 and CDR2 are SGHNT and YYREEE (reference sequence). The V end was cut by 2 bases, the J end by 1 base, with 12 bases between. The chain's CDR3 is CASSFGRAINYGYTF. The CDR3 DNA follows: TGTGCCAGCAGCTTCGGTCGGGCAATTAACTATGGCTACACCTTC.

The rearrangement links TRBV7-2 to TRBJ2-7, with 8 bases aligning to TRBD2. The germline gives CDR1 SGHTA, CDR2 FQGNSA. J lost 5 bases, V lost 1 base, and 4 bases had no gene match. This CDR3 is 14 amino acids long. The CDR3 spells CASSLVAGNDEQYF. The CDR3 region has the DNA TGTGCCAGCAGCTTAGTAGCGGGAAACGACGAGCAGTACTTC.

The J gene is TRBJ1-1, the V gene TRBV7-9; D remains unclear. The germline V and J ends were trimmed by 2 bases and 8 bases, with 9 bases remaining between them. Germline V gene sequence: CDR1 SEHNR, CDR2 FQNEAQ (reference sequence). CDR3 length: 12 amino acids. CDR3 coding DNA: TGTGCCAGCAGCTTAACTGGAGGGGAAGCTTTCTTT. Translated, it gives CASSLTGGEAFF. Filled out from reference TRBV7-9 and TRBJ1-1, the complete variable domain reads DTGVSQNPRHKITKRGQNVTFRCDPISEHNRLYWYRQTLGQGPEFLTYFQNEAQLEKSRLLSDRFSAERPKGSFSTLEIQRTEQGDSAMYLCASSLTGGEAFFGQGTRLTVV.

The chain couples TRBV11-2 to TRBJ1-1, with 8 bases matching TRBD1. Germline V gene lookup returns CDR1 SGHAT and CDR2 FQNNGV. The CDR3 is made up of 15 amino acids. With 10 bases clipped from V and 4 bases from J, the junction kept 14 bases outside the gene matches. The CDR3 reads CATVGTLTGGTEAFF. The CDR3 coding sequence is TGTGCCACCGTGGGGACCCTCACAGGGGGCACTGAAGCTTTCTTT. The variable domain in full, completed from reference TRBV11-2 and TRBJ1-1, reads EAGVAQSPRYKIIEKRQSVAFWCNPISGHATLYWYQQILGQGPKLLIQFQNNGVVDDSQLPKDRFSAERLKGVDSTLKIQPAKLEDSAVYLCATVGTLTGGTEAFFGQGTRLTVV.

This clone has more than one count but fewer than ten. The rearrangement links TRBV6-2 or TRBV6-3 to TRBJ2-5; D gene uncertain. Germline CDR1 MNHEY, CDR2 SVGEGT. The CDR3 is 11 residues long. The V gene lost 6 bases and the J gene lost 5 bases, with 7 bases spanning the gap. The CDR3 sequence is CASSRVETQYF. CDR3 nucleotides: TGTGCCAGCAGCAGAGTTGAGACCCAGTACTTC.

The chain carries TRBV13 and TRBJ1-6; 7 bases map to TRBD1. In germline, CDR1 is PRHDT, CDR2 FYEKMQ (reference sequence). There are 14 residues in the CDR3. The trim removed 5 bases at V and 5 bases at J, leaving 3 bases unmatched. The CDR3 region is CASSPGQNNSPLHF. The CDR3 region has the DNA TGTGCCAGCAGCCCGGGACAGAATAATTCACCCCTCCACTTT.

The chain is built from TRBV7-2 and TRBJ1-4; 8 positions match TRBD1. J gave up 7 bases and V 5 bases, and 6 bases lay outside the gene matches. The CDR3 spans 14 residues. Germline values: CDR1 SGHTA, CDR2 FQGNSA. The CDR3 is CASSPGGASEKLFF. In DNA form, the CDR3 reads TGTGCCAGCAGCCCAGGGGGCGCGAGTGAAAAACTGTTTTTT.